These T cell receptor beta chains were read from a single sample in a study of blood T cell repertoires in COVID-19. Assay used: immunoSEQ multiplex PCR; TCRdb lists only in-frame clones, some missing. This table holds roughly 200,000 clones, approximately 80% found once. Sequenced input: peripheral blood. Receptor source: a man aged 50 to 60 who had recovered from COVID-19. Both conserved end residues are part of each CDR3. Fields, in order: D gene, J gene, clone size, V gene, CDR3 DNA, CDR3 protein. The D gene is left open where the match is weak. Not every row has a clone size; where given, it reads once, few, many or a size class.

D: -
J: TRBJ1-1
size: -
V: TRBV6-5
DNA: TGTGCCAGCAGCCTAGCGGGGCGTCAGACTGAAGCTTTCTTT
CDR3: CASSLAGRQTEAFF

D: -
J: TRBJ2-3
size: -
V: TRBV30
DNA: TGTGCCTGGAGTCACTACGGTACTGCGGCAGATACGCAGTATTTT
CDR3: CAWSHYGTAADTQYF

D: TRBD1
J: TRBJ1-1
size: -
V: TRBV5-8
DNA: TGTGCCAGCAGCCCCCCGTGGACAGGGGGAGAAGCTTTCTTT
CDR3: CASSPPWTGGEAFF

D: -
J: TRBJ1-3
size: -
V: TRBV30
DNA: TGTGCCTGGAGAGAAATAAGAGGACTCCGCTCTGGAAACACCATATATTTT
CDR3: CAWREIRGLRSGNTIYF

D: -
J: TRBJ1-4
size: once
V: TRBV5-1
DNA: TGCGCCAGCAGTCCAGACACGAACAGACGGAATGAAAAACTGTTTTTT
CDR3: CASSPDTNRRNEKLFF

D: -
J: TRBJ2-7
size: -
V: TRBV18
DNA: TGTGCCAGCTCACCCCTGGCGGGCTCGTCCTACGAGCAGTACTTC
CDR3: CASSPLAGSSYEQYF

D: TRBD1
J: TRBJ2-5
size: -
V: TRBV4-1
DNA: TGCGCCAGCAGCCAAGACGGACAGGGGTCGTACCCGACCCAGTACTTC
CDR3: CASSQDGQGSYPTQYF

D: TRBD2
J: TRBJ2-3
size: once
V: TRBV7-3
DNA: TGTGCCAGCAGCCCCAGCTTAGCGGGAGGGAACACAGATACGCAGTATTTT
CDR3: CASSPSLAGGNTDTQYF

D: TRBD1
J: TRBJ2-1
size: -
V: TRBV15
DNA: TGTGCCACCAGCAGAGGAACCGGGACAGGGAGTGATGAGCAGTTCTTC
CDR3: CATSRGTGTGSDEQFF

D: -
J: TRBJ1-5
size: once
V: TRBV7-8
DNA: TGTGCCAGCAGCTTAGCGATTTGGCAGTTTAGCAATCAGCCCCAGCATTTT
CDR3: CASSLAIWQFSNQPQHF

D: TRBD2
J: TRBJ2-1
size: -
V: TRBV7-3
DNA: TGTGCCAGCAGCTTAGCCCTAGCGGGATACAATGAGCAGTTCTTC
CDR3: CASSLALAGYNEQFF

D: TRBD2
J: TRBJ2-5
size: once
V: TRBV19
DNA: TGTGCCACCACCGGGCAGGGAGGGCAAGAGACCCAGTACTTC
CDR3: CATTGQGGQETQYF

D: -
J: TRBJ1-1
size: -
V: TRBV7-3
DNA: TGTGCCAGCAGCCTACGGGACAATCGAATGAACACTGAAGCTTTCTTT
CDR3: CASSLRDNRMNTEAFF

D: TRBD1
J: TRBJ2-1
size: -
V: TRBV2
DNA: TGTGCCAGCAGTGGACAGGGGGCCGGGAGATACAATGAGCAGTTCTTC
CDR3: CASSGQGAGRYNEQFF

D: -
J: TRBJ1-2
size: -
V: TRBV27
DNA: TGTGCCAGCAGCAAAGAACAGGGCGTTTTTTACCATGGCTACACCTTC
CDR3: CASSKEQGVFYHGYTF

D: TRBD1
J: TRBJ2-1
size: -
V: TRBV12-5
DNA: TGTGCTAGTGGTTTGTCACCAGGACAGGGGAGGGAGTTCTTC
CDR3: CASGLSPGQGREFF

D: TRBD2
J: TRBJ2-1
size: -
V: TRBV9
DNA: TGTGCCAGCAGCCTACTAGCGGGAGGGTTCAATGAGCAGTTCTTC
CDR3: CASSLLAGGFNEQFF

D: TRBD1
J: TRBJ1-2
size: -
V: TRBV3-1/TRBV3-2
DNA: TGTGCCAGCAGTCTAAGAACTGGACAGGGTTATATCAACTATGGCTACACCTTC
CDR3: CASSLRTGQGYINYGYTF

D: -
J: TRBJ1-2
size: few
V: TRBV6-5
DNA: TGTGCCAGCAGAATAGACCCAGCGACTGGCTACACCTTC
CDR3: CASRIDPATGYTF

D: -
J: TRBJ2-2
size: many
V: TRBV2
DNA: TGTGCCAGCAGCGAAGTTTCGCAGGGTACCGGGGAGCTGTTTTTT
CDR3: CASSEVSQGTGELFF

D: TRBD1
J: TRBJ1-4
size: once
V: TRBV4-3
DNA: TGCGCCAGCAGCCAGGGACAGGGTGAAAAACTGTTTTTT
CDR3: CASSQGQGEKLFF

D: -
J: TRBJ2-1
size: few
V: TRBV10-2
DNA: TGCGCCAGCAGTGAACCTCACAGGGGGGGCAATGAGCAGTTCTTC
CDR3: CASSEPHRGGNEQFF

D: -
J: TRBJ2-4
size: -
V: TRBV25-1
DNA: TGTGCCAGCAGTGAATGGGGGGTAGACATTCAGTACTTC
CDR3: CASSEWGVDIQYF

D: -
J: TRBJ2-7
size: -
V: TRBV28
DNA: TGTGCCAGCGTATTTTCCGGGACCTACGAGCAGTACTTC
CDR3: CASVFSGTYEQYF

D: -
J: TRBJ2-2
size: -
V: TRBV7-6
DNA: TGTGCCAGCAGCTTAGTGGGCCCTAACACCGGGGAGCTGTTTTTT
CDR3: CASSLVGPNTGELFF

D: TRBD1
J: TRBJ2-1
size: -
V: TRBV12-5
DNA: TGTGCTAGTGGTTTGGCCGGACAGGGGACGCAGTTCTTC
CDR3: CASGLAGQGTQFF

D: -
J: TRBJ1-2
size: -
V: TRBV11-1
DNA: TGTGCCAGCAGTCTCGACGGGAACTATGGCTACACCTTC
CDR3: CASSLDGNYGYTF

D: -
J: TRBJ2-1
size: -
V: TRBV2
DNA: TGTGCCAGCAGTCCACAGGGAAACAATGAGCAGTTCTTC
CDR3: CASSPQGNNEQFF

D: -
J: TRBJ1-1
size: -
V: TRBV28
DNA: TGTGCCACCGAAGCGACAGAGAACACTGAAGCTTTCTTT
CDR3: CATEATENTEAFF

D: -
J: TRBJ2-5
size: once
V: TRBV6-1
DNA: TGTGCCAGCAGTGAGCCAGGGTCTAGGGAGACCCAGTACTTC
CDR3: CASSEPGSRETQYF

D: -
J: TRBJ1-1
size: -
V: TRBV10-3
DNA: TGTGCCATCAGTGAAACTCAGGAGGCCACTGAAGCTTTCTTT
CDR3: CAISETQEATEAFF

D: TRBD2
J: TRBJ2-1
size: -
V: TRBV24-1
DNA: TGTGCCACCAGTGATCCTACTAGCGGGAGGGCCGGAGAGCAGTTCTTC
CDR3: CATSDPTSGRAGEQFF

D: TRBD1
J: TRBJ1-1
size: -
V: TRBV6-6
DNA: TGTGCCAGCACCGAGACAGGGGTAGCTTTCTTT
CDR3: CASTETGVAFF

D: -
J: TRBJ2-3
size: few
V: TRBV5-4
DNA: TGTGCCAGCAGCTTCGTCCGCGGGATGGGCGCAGATACGCAGTATTTT
CDR3: CASSFVRGMGADTQYF

D: -
J: TRBJ2-2
size: once
V: TRBV7-9
DNA: TGTGCCAGCAGCTCCTACGCCGGGGAGCTGTTTTTT
CDR3: CASSSYAGELFF

D: TRBD2
J: TRBJ2-1
size: -
V: TRBV7-2
DNA: TGTGCCAGCAGCTTAGTAGGGACTAGCGGGCCCTACAATGAGCAGTTCTTC
CDR3: CASSLVGTSGPYNEQFF

D: -
J: TRBJ2-2
size: -
V: TRBV5-1
DNA: TGCGCCAGCAGCTTGGCCAGTACCCTAGCCCGAACCGGGGAGCTGTTTTTT
CDR3: CASSLASTLARTGELFF

D: -
J: TRBJ1-6
size: -
V: TRBV5-1
DNA: TGCGCCAGCAGAAACGGAGGACAGACGGCCGGGTCACCCCTCCACTTT
CDR3: CASRNGGQTAGSPLHF

D: TRBD2
J: TRBJ2-7
size: -
V: TRBV10-3
DNA: TGTGCCATCAGAGAAGGACTAGCAGCCTACGAGCAGTACTTC
CDR3: CAIREGLAAYEQYF

D: -
J: TRBJ1-2
size: -
V: TRBV7-8
DNA: TGTGCCAGCAGCCAGCAGGGAGGCTACACCTTC
CDR3: CASSQQGGYTF

D: TRBD1
J: TRBJ2-7
size: -
V: TRBV28
DNA: TGTGCCAGCCAGAGAACCGGACAGGGCACCTACGAGCAGTACTTC
CDR3: CASQRTGQGTYEQYF

D: TRBD1
J: TRBJ2-2
size: -
V: TRBV30
DNA: TGTGCCTGGAGCCGACAGGGGAGCTCCGGGGAGCTGTTTTTT
CDR3: CAWSRQGSSGELFF

D: -
J: TRBJ2-5
size: -
V: TRBV10-3
DNA: TGTGCCATCAGTGAGTCGATCGGGGGAGAGACCCAGTACTTC
CDR3: CAISESIGGETQYF

D: -
J: TRBJ1-5
size: -
V: TRBV6-2/TRBV6-3
DNA: TGTGCCAGCAGTCCCCGTTCAGGGCTACGCAATCAGCCCCAGCATTTT
CDR3: CASSPRSGLRNQPQHF

D: -
J: TRBJ2-3
size: few
V: TRBV2
DNA: TGTGCCAGCAGTGACAGGGGAATGACAGATACGCAGTATTTT
CDR3: CASSDRGMTDTQYF

D: -
J: TRBJ1-1
size: -
V: TRBV11-2
DNA: TGTGCCAGCAGCCCTTACCGGCGGGGGGCTTTCTTT
CDR3: CASSPYRRGAFF

D: -
J: TRBJ1-1
size: -
V: TRBV6-5
DNA: TGTGCCAGCAGTTATTTACAGATGAACACTGAAGCTTTCTTT
CDR3: CASSYLQMNTEAFF

D: TRBD2
J: TRBJ2-3
size: -
V: TRBV29-1
DNA: TGCAGCCCAAGACTAGCGGATAGCACAGATACGCAGTATTTT
CDR3: CSPRLADSTDTQYF

D: TRBD1
J: TRBJ2-7
size: -
V: TRBV9
DNA: TGTGCCAGCAGTGGAGACGGACAGGGGGCTGGTGAGCAGTACTTC
CDR3: CASSGDGQGAGEQYF

D: -
J: TRBJ1-5
size: few
V: TRBV2
DNA: TGTGCCAGCAGCCAGGAGATGGGCAGGGCTAATCAGCCCCAGCATTTT
CDR3: CASSQEMGRANQPQHF

D: -
J: TRBJ2-7
size: -
V: TRBV21-1
DNA: TGTGCCAGCAGCCCTAAGGTCAGGATTAGCTCCTACGAGCAGTACTTC
CDR3: CASSPKVRISSYEQYF